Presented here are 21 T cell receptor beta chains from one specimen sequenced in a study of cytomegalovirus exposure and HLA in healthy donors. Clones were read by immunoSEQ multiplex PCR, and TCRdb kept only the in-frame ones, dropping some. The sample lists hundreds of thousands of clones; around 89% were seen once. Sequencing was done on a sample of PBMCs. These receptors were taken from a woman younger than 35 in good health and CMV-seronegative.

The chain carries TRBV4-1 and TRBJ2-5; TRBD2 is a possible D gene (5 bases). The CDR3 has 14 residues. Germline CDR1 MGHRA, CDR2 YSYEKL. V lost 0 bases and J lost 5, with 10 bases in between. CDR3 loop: CASSQDPREETQYF. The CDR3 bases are TGCGCCAGCAGCCAAGATCCGAGGGAGGAGACCCAGTACTTC.

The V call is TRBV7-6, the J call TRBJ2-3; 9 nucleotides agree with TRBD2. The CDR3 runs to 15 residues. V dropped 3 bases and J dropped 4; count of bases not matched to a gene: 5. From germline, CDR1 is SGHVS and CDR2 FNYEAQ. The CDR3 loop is CASSFLAGAADTQYF. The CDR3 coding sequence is TGTGCCAGCAGCTTCTTAGCGGGAGCGGCAGATACGCAGTATTTT.

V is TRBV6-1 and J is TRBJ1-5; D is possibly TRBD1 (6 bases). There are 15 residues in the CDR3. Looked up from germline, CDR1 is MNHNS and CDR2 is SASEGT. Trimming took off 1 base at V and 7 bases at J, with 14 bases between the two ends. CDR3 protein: CASSEGQGSGQPQHF. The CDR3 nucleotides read TGTGCCAGCAGTGAAGGTCAGGGGTCCGGGCAGCCCCAGCATTTT.

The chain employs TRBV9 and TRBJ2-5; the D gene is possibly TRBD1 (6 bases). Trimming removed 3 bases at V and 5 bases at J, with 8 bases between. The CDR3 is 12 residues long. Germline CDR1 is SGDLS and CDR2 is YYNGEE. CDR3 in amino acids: CASSAGAETQYF. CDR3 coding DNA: TGTGCCAGCAGCGCAGGGGCGGAGACCCAGTACTTC.

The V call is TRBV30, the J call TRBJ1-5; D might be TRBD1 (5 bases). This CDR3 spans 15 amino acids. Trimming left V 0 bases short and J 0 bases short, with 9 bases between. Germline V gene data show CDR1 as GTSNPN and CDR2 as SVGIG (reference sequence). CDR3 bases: TGTGCCTGGAGTGTACAGGAACATAGCAATCAGCCCCAGCATTTT. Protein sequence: CAWSVQEHSNQPQHF.

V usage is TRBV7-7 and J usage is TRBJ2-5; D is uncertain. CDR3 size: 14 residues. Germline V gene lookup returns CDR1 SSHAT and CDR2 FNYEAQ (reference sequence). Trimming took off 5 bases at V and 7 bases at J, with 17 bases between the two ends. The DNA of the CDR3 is TGTGCCAGCAGCCCCCCCCAGTCGCATGGGACCCAGTACTTC. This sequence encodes CASSPPQSHGTQYF. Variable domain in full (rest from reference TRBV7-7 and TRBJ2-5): GAGVSQSPRYKVTKRGQDVTLRCDPISSHATLYWYQQALGQGPEFLTYFNYEAQPDKSGLPSDRFSAERPEGSISTLTIQRTEQRDSAMYRCASSPPQSHGTQYFGPGTRLLVL.

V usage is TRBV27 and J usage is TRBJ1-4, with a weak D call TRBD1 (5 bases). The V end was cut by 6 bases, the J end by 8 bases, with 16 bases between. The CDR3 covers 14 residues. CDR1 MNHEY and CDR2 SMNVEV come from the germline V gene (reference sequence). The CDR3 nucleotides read TGTGCCAGCAGATTTGGCAGGGCAGGCGAAAAACTGTTTTTT. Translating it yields CASRFGRAGEKLFF.

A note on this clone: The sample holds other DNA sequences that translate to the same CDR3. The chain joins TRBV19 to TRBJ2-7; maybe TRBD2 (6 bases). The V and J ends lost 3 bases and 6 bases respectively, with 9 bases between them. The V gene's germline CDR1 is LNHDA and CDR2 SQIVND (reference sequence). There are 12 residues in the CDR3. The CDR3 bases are TGTGCCAGTAGTATCGGGGGTGGCGAGCAGTACTTC. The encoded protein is CASSIGGGEQYF.

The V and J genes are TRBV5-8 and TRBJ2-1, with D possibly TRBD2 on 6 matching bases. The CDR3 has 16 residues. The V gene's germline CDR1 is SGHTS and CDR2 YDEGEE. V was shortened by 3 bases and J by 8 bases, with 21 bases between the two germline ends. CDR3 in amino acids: CASSSPWRRGDDEQFF. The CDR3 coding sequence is TGTGCCAGCAGCTCCCCCTGGAGGCGCGGGGACGATGAGCAGTTCTTC.

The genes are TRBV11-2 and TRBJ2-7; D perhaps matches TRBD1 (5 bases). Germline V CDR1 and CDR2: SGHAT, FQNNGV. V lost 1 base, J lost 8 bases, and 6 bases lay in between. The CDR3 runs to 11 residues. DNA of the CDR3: TGTGCCAGCAGCTTAGGACAGAAGCAGTACTTC. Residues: CASSLGQKQYF.

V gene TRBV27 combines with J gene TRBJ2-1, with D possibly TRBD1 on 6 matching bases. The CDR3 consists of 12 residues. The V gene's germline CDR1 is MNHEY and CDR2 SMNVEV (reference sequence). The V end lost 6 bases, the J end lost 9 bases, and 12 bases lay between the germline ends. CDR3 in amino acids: CASSPTGFEQFF. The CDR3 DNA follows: TGTGCCAGCAGCCCCACAGGGTTTGAGCAGTTCTTC.

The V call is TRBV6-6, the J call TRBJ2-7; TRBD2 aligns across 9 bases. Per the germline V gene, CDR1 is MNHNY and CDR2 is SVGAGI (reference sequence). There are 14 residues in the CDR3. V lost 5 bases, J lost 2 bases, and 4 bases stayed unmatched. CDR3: CASSALAGAYEQYF. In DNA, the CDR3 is TGTGCCAGCAGTGCGTTAGCGGGGGCCTACGAGCAGTACTTC.

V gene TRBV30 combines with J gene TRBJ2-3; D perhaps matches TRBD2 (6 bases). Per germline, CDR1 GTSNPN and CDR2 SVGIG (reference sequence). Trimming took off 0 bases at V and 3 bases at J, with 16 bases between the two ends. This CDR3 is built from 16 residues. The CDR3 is CAWSVRPGVVTDTQYF. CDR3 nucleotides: TGTGCCTGGAGTGTTCGTCCGGGGGTGGTTACAGATACGCAGTATTTT.

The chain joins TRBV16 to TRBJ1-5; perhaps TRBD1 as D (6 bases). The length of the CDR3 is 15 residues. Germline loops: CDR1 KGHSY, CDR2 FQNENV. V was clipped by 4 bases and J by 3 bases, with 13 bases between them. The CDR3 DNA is TGTGCCAGCAGCCTGGGCAGGGGATTCAATCAGCCCCAGCATTTT. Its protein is CASSLGRGFNQPQHF.

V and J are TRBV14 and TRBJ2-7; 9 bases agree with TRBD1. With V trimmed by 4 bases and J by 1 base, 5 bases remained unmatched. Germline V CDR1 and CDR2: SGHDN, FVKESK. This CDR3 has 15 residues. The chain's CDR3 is CASSPTDRGSYEQYF. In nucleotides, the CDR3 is TGTGCCAGCAGCCCGACGGACAGGGGTTCCTACGAGCAGTACTTC.

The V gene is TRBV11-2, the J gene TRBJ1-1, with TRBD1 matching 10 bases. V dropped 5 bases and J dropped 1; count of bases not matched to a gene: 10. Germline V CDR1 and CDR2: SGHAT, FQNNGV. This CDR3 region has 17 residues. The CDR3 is CASSLRQGATWNTEAFF. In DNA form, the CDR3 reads TGTGCCAGCAGCCTAAGACAGGGGGCGACTTGGAACACTGAAGCTTTCTTT.

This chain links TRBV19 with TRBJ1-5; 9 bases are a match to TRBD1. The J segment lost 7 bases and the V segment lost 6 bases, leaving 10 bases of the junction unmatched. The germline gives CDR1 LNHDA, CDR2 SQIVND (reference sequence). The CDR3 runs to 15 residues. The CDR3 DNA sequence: TGTGCCAGTAGGACAGGGGGTTCGGTCGCACAGCCCCAGCATTTT. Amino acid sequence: CASRTGGSVAQPQHF. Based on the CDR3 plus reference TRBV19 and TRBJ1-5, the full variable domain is DGGITQSPKYLFRKEGQNVTLSCEQNLNHDAMYWYRQDPGQGLRLIYYSQIVNDFQKGDIAEGYSVSREKKESFPLTVTSAQKNPTAFYLCASRTGGSVAQPQHFGDGTRLSIL.

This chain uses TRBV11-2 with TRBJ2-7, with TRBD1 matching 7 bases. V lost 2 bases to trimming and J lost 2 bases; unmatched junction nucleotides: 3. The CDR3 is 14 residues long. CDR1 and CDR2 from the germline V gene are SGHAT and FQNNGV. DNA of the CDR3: TGTGCCAGCAGCTTATCTGACAGGGCCTACGAGCAGTACTTC. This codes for CASSLSDRAYEQYF.

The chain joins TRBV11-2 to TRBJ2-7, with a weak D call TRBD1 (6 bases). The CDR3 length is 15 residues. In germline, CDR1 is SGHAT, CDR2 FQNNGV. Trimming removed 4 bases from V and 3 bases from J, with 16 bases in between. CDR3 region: CASSSAITGIYEQYF. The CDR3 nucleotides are TGTGCCAGCAGCTCAGCCATTACAGGGATCTACGAGCAGTACTTC.

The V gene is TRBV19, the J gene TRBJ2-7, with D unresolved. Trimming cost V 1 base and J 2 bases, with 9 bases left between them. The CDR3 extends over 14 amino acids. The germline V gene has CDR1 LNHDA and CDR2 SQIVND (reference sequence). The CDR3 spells CASSIAAGTYEQYF. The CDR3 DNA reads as TGTGCCAGTAGTATAGCTGCAGGTACCTACGAGCAGTACTTC.

CDR3 residues: CASSFLQTSYTGELFF. The CDR3 DNA reads as TGTGCCAGCAGTTTCCTACAGACATCTTACACCGGGGAGCTGTTTTTT. The V call is TRBV27, the J call TRBJ2-2; D not resolved. Germline V gene data show CDR1 as MNHEY and CDR2 as SMNVEV (reference sequence). The length of the CDR3 is 16 residues. V shed 3 bases and J shed 3 bases, with 14 bases lying between them.